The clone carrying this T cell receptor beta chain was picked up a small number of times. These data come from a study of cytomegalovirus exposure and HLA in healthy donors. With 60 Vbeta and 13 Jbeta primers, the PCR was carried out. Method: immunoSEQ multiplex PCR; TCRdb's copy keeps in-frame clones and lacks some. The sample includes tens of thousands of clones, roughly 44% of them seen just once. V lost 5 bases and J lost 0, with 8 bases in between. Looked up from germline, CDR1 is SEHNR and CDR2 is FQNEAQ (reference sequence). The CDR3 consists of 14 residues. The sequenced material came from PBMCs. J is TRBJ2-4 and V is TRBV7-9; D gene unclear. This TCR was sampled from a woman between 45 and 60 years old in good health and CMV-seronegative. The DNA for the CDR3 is TGTGCCAGCAGCCAAGCCTTAGCCAAAAACATTCAGTACTTC. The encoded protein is CASSQALAKNIQYF.